Listed here are 8 T cell receptor beta chains from one sample, sequenced in a study of response to subunit inactivated influenza vaccine. TCRdb fed the RT-PCR reads into MiXCR, producing one record per CDR3 protein. The sample yields 650,000 to 800,000 distinct CDR3 sequences, about 18% seen once. Specimen: PBMCs from blood, collected more than 4 days after vaccination. The receptors were sampled from a man aged 50-60 years who received an inactivated influenza vaccine.

The chain has TRBV9 and TRBJ2-2, with D tentatively TRBD1 (6 bases). This CDR3 spans 15 amino acids. The germline V gene encodes CDR1 SGDLS and CDR2 YYNGEE. The germline V and J ends were trimmed by 0 bases and 6 bases, with 12 bases remaining between them. The CDR3 DNA is TGTGCCAGCAGCGTAGCCCCAGGGGTGGCCGGGGAGCTGTTTTTT. This sequence encodes CASSVAPGVAGELFF.

The V gene is TRBV5-4, the J gene TRBJ1-4, with TRBD1 identical over 7 bases. This CDR3 is 16 amino acids long. V shed 4 bases, J shed 0 bases, and the junction held 6 bases outside the gene matches. Germline lookup yields CDR1 SGHNT and CDR2 YYREEE (reference sequence). The CDR3 region is CASSPGTDPTNEKLFF. CDR3 in DNA: TGTGCCAGCAGCCCCGGGACAGATCCAACTAATGAAAAACTGTTTTTT.

This clonotype was picked up many times. V is TRBV18 and J is TRBJ1-3; maybe TRBD1 (6 bases). Germline V gives CDR1 KGHSH, CDR2 LQKENI. This CDR3 is 19 amino acids long. V was pared by 3 bases and J by 0 bases, with 21 bases between. The CDR3 coding sequence is TGTGCCAGCTCACCTCCGGTGGGGGGCTCGGTACCCTCTGGAAACACCATATATTTT. Protein: CASSPPVGGSVPSGNTIYF.

This clonotype occurred a few times. The gene calls are TRBV5-1 and TRBJ2-3; either TRBD1 or TRBD2 may supply D (6 bases each). This CDR3 has 15 residues. CDR1 and CDR2 from the germline V gene are SGHRS and YFSETQ. V gave up 4 bases and J gave up 4 bases, with 16 bases separating them. This CDR3 reads CASSRTGRRSDTQYF. The CDR3 region has the DNA TGCGCCAGCAGCCGAACAGGGAGGAGGTCAGATACGCAGTATTTT.

In this sample, this clonotype turned up a few times. The rearrangement joins TRBV28 to TRBJ2-7, with 7 nucleotides matching TRBD1. CDR1 is MDHEN and CDR2 is SYDVKM in the germline V gene. V lost 1 base to trimming and J lost 2 bases; unmatched junction nucleotides: 5. CDR3 length equals 15 residues. The chain's CDR3 is CASSLYGQGAYEQYF. The CDR3 DNA follows: TGTGCCAGCAGTTTATACGGGCAGGGGGCCTACGAGCAGTACTTC.

V usage is TRBV7-8 and J usage is TRBJ2-1; a weak D match, TRBD2 (7 bases). This CDR3 region has 13 residues. Germline V gives CDR1 SGHVS, CDR2 FQNEAQ. Deletions cut 4 bases from V and 10 bases from J, with 14 bases between. In DNA, the CDR3 is TGTGCCAGCAGCTCGCGGGGGCCACGGGAGCAGTTCTTC. Translation gives CASSSRGPREQFF.

The V gene is TRBV7-9, the J gene TRBJ1-6; no reliable D call. Germline V lookup: CDR1 SEHNR, CDR2 FQNEAQ (reference sequence). CDR3 length: 13 amino acids. Trimming shortened V by 7 bases and J by 6 bases, and 10 bases separated the two germline ends. The CDR3 coding sequence is TGTGCCAGCAAGTCCATACTTAATTCACCCCTCCACTTT. Its protein is CASKSILNSPLHF. Based on the CDR3 plus reference TRBV7-9 and TRBJ1-6, the full variable domain is DTGVSQNPRHKITKRGQNVTFRCDPISEHNRLYWYRQTLGQGPEFLTYFQNEAQLEKSRLLSDRFSAERPKGSFSTLEIQRTEQGDSAMYLCASKSILNSPLHFGNGTRLTVT.

In this sample, this clonotype turned up a few times. This chain uses TRBV3-1 with TRBJ2-1; 10 bases map to TRBD1. The CDR3 covers 12 residues. V shed 2 bases and J 14 bases; nucleotides not matched to a gene: 3. The germline V gene encodes CDR1 LGHDT and CDR2 YNNKEL (reference sequence). The CDR3 region is CASSQTGTGEFF. Written as DNA, the CDR3 is TGTGCCAGCAGCCAAACCGGGACAGGGGAGTTCTTC.